The 8 T cell receptor beta chains in this list originate from one sample, sequenced in a study of early stage breast cancer tumors. Method: immunoSEQ multiplex PCR; TCRdb's copy keeps in-frame clones and lacks some. The table has tens of thousands of clones, around 67% seen once. The sequencing input was blood. Every receptor here comes from a person aged 35-55 years with breast cancer.

The V call is TRBV28, the J call TRBJ2-1; the D is unclear. The germline V gene encodes CDR1 MDHEN and CDR2 SYDVKM. The ends were cut back, 8 bases at V and 7 bases at J, with 6 bases in the middle. The CDR3 spans 10 residues. The CDR3 sequence is CASGRNEQFF. The CDR3 nucleotides are TGTGCCAGCGGGCGGAATGAGCAGTTCTTC.

The V gene is TRBV21-1, the J gene TRBJ1-1. TRBV21-1 is described as a pseudogene. The CDR3 loop spans 10 amino acids. CDR3 nucleotides: TGTGCCAGCGGAACTTTCGAAGCTTTCTTT. As protein: CASGTFEAFF.

The chain combines TRBV5-1 with TRBJ2-2; D not certain. Trimming took 0 bases from V and 0 from J, leaving 9 bases between them. CDR3 size: 16 residues. Germline V gives CDR1 SGHRS, CDR2 YFSETQ. CDR3 DNA: TGCGCCAGCAGCTTGGAATCACTGGCGAACACCGGGGAGCTGTTTTTT. Translation: CASSLESLANTGELFF. The complete variable domain, with remaining parts taken from reference TRBV5-1 and TRBJ2-2, reads KAGVTQTPRYLIKTRGQQVTLSCSPISGHRSVSWYQQTPGQGLQFLFEYFSETQRNKGNFPGRFSGRQFSNSRSEMNVSTLELGDSALYLCASSLESLANTGELFFGEGSRLTVL.

This chain connects TRBV6-1 to TRBJ1-2, with 9 bases matching TRBD1. Trimming took 6 bases from V and 8 from J; bases not matched to a gene: 7. There are 13 residues in the CDR3. CDR1 is MNHNS, CDR2 SASEGT, per germline. The CDR3 bases are TGTGCCAGCAGCTTACAGGGGGCCTACGGCTACACCTTC. This gives the protein CASSLQGAYGYTF.

J is TRBJ1-2 and V is TRBV28, with D maybe TRBD1 (6 bases). Germline V CDR1 and CDR2: MDHEN, SYDVKM. This CDR3 is built from 13 residues. Trimming stripped 6 bases from V and 8 bases from J, with 16 bases between. CDR3 protein: CASSTPHGGGYTF. CDR3 DNA: TGTGCCAGCAGCACCCCCCACGGGGGCGGCTACACCTTC.

V is TRBV19 and J is TRBJ1-1, with D unclear. Germline loops: CDR1 LNHDA, CDR2 SQIVND (reference sequence). The CDR3 extends over 14 amino acids. V was shortened by 5 bases and J by 1 base, with 11 bases between the two germline ends. The CDR3 spells CASSPRASNTEAFF. The CDR3 DNA reads as TGTGCCAGTAGTCCTCGGGCGTCGAACACTGAAGCTTTCTTT.

The rearrangement links TRBV19 to TRBJ1-2; 9 positions agree with TRBD1. Trimming removed 6 bases from V and 6 bases from J; junction bases left unmatched: 5. This CDR3 has 13 amino acids. Germline V gives CDR1 LNHDA, CDR2 SQIVND (reference sequence). This CDR3 reads CASRIQGADGYTF. The CDR3 nucleotides are TGTGCCAGTAGGATACAGGGGGCAGATGGCTACACCTTC.

The CDR3 region has the DNA TGCGCCAGCAGCTCGGCGTTAGGGGCCAACTCTGGAAACACCATATATTTT. This translates into CASSSALGANSGNTIYF. The J gene is TRBJ1-3, the V gene TRBV5-1, with D possibly matching TRBD1 (5 bases). Trimming removed 3 bases at V and 0 bases at J, with 16 bases between. CDR1 is SGHRS and CDR2 is YFSETQ in the germline V gene. This CDR3 spans 17 amino acids.